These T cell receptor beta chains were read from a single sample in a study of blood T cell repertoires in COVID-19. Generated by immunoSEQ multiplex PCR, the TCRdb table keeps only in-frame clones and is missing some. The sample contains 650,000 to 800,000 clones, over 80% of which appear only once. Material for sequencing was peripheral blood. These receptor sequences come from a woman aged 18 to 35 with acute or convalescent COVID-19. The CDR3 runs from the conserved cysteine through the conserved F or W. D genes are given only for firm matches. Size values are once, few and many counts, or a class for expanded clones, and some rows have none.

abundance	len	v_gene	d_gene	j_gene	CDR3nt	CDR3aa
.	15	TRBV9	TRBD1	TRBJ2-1	TGTGCCAGCAGCGTTGGGACAGGGGGCAGGGATGAGCAGTTCTTC	CASSVGTGGRDEQFF
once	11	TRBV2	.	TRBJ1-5	TGTGCCAGCAGTGCGGGACAGCCCCAGCATTTT	CASSAGQPQHF
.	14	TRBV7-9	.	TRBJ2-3	TGTGCCAGCAGCTTTTGGGGGGACACAGATACGCAGTATTTT	CASSFWGDTDTQYF
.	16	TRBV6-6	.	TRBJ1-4	TGTGCCAGCACTCTAACAGGGCCAGGTATCGATGAAAAACTGTTTTTT	CASTLTGPGIDEKLFF
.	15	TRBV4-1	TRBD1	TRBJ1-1	TGCGCCAGCAGCCGGGCTGGGACAGGGGAGGCTGAAGCTTTCTTT	CASSRAGTGEAEAFF
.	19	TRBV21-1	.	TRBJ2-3	TGTGCCAGCAGCAAAGATAGACGGACAAGGACAGGGTGCACAGATACGCAGTATTTT	CASSKDRRTRTGCTDTQYF
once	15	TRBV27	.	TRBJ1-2	TGTGCCAGCAAGCAGGGACTCACCACCCACTATGGCTACACCTTC	CASKQGLTTHYGYTF
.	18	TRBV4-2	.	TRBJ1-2	TGTGCCAGCAGCCAAGAAGTTAATCATCCCGGGGATAACTATGGCTACACCTTC	CASSQEVNHPGDNYGYTF
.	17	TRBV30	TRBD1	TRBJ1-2	TGTGCCTGGAGTCGAAAACCCCCGGGACAGGGAATCTTGGGCTACACCTTC	CAWSRKPPGQGILGYTF
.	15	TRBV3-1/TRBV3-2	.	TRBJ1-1	TGTGCCAGCAGCCAAGCAGGACAGACTACCTTACGGGCTTTCTTT	CASSQAGQTTLRAFF
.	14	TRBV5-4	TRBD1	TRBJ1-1	TGTGCCAGCAGCTTAGGGACAGGGAACACTGAAGCTTTCTTT	CASSLGTGNTEAFF
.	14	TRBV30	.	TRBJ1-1	TGTGCCTGGAGTTCCGACGGGAGGAACACTGAAGCTTTCTTT	CAWSSDGRNTEAFF
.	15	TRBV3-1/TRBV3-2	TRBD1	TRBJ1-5	TGTGCCAGCAGCCAACAGGGGGGCAACAATCAGCCCCAGCATTTT	CASSQQGGNNQPQHF
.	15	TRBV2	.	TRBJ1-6	TGTGCCAGCAATCCTTGGGACGGGAGAAATTCACCCCTCCACTTT	CASNPWDGRNSPLHF
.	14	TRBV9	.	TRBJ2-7	TGTGCCAGCAGCGTTGGGCAGACCCCCTACGAGCAGTACTTC	CASSVGQTPYEQYF
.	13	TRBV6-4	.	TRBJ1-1	TGTGCCAGCAGTGACTCAGAGTCCACTGAAGCTTTCTTT	CASSDSESTEAFF
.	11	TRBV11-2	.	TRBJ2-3	TGTGCCGGCAGCCCGACAGATACGCAGTATTTT	CAGSPTDTQYF
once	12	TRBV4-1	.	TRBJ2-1	TGCGCCAGCAGCGGGGGGGGCTATGAGCAGTTCTTC	CASSGGGYEQFF
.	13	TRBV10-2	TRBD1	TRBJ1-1	TGCGCCAGCAGAGAACAGGGGTGGGCTGAAGCTTTCTTT	CASREQGWAEAFF
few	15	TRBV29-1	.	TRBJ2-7	TGCAGCGTTGAAGTGATCGGAAAAGCGGACTACGAGCAGTACTTC	CSVEVIGKADYEQYF
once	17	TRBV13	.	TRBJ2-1	TGTGCCAGCAGCTTAGGGGGAGTCCCACCTTACTACAATGAGCAGTTCTTC	CASSLGGVPPYYNEQFF
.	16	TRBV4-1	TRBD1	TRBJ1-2	TGCGCCAGCAGCCAAGTTCTACAGGGGGAGATAGGTGGCTACACCTTC	CASSQVLQGEIGGYTF
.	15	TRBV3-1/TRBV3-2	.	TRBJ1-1	TGTGCCAGCAGCCAAGGCTTCGGGAGGAACACTGAAGCTTTCTTT	CASSQGFGRNTEAFF
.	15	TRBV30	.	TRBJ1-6	TGTGCCTGGAGTGGGGCCGGGGCCTATAATTCACCCCTCCACTTT	CAWSGAGAYNSPLHF
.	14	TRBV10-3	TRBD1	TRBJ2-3	TGTGCCATCAGTGAGTCACCGGGACAGGATACGCAGTATTTT	CAISESPGQDTQYF
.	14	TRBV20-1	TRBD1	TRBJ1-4	TGCAGTGCTAGTTCCCCAGGGGGATGGGAAAAACTGTTTTTT	CSASSPGGWEKLFF
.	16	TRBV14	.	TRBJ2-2	TGTGCCAGCAGGATAAACGAAAGGGGGTCTGCCGGGGAGCTGTTTTTT	CASRINERGSAGELFF
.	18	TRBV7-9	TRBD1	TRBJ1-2	TGTGCCAGCAGCTACCCCTACGGGGACAGACCACCTCCCTATGGCTACACCTTC	CASSYPYGDRPPPYGYTF
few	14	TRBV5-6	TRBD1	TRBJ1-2	TGTGCCAGCAGCAACAGGGGGTATGGCTATGGCTACACCTTC	CASSNRGYGYGYTF
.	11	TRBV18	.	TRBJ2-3	TGTGCCAGCTCAGAGTCAGATACGCAGTATTTT	CASSESDTQYF
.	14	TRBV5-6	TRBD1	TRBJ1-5	TGTGCCAGCAGCTCGACAGGGCTCAATCAGCCCCAGCATTTT	CASSSTGLNQPQHF
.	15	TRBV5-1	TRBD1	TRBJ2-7	TGCGCCAGCAGCCCAGCCGACAGGGAACCCTACGAGCAGTACTTC	CASSPADREPYEQYF
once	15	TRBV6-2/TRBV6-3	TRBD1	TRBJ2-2	TGTGCCAGCAGTTTCGGGACAGGGTACACCGGGGAGCTGTTTTTT	CASSFGTGYTGELFF
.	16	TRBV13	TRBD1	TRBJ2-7	TGTGCCAGCAGCCCACCGCCCGACAGGGGGCAGTACGAGCAGTACTTC	CASSPPPDRGQYEQYF
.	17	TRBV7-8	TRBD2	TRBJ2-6	TGTGCCAGCAGCCCCAAACTAGCGGTATCTGGGGCCAACGTCCTGACTTTC	CASSPKLAVSGANVLTF
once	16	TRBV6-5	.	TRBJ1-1	TGTGCCAGCAGTTACTATCGACAGACCATGAACACTGAAGCTTTCTTT	CASSYYRQTMNTEAFF
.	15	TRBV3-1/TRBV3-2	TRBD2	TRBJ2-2	TGTGCCAGCAGCCCCGCCGGGACTAGCACCGGGGAGCTGTTTTTT	CASSPAGTSTGELFF
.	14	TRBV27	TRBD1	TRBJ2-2	TGTGCCAGCTGGCAGGGGGCGGGCACCGGGGAGCTGTTTTTT	CASWQGAGTGELFF
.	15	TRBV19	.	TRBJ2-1	TGTGCCAGTAGTATAGGGTGGGGCTCTGGCAATGAGCAGTTCTTC	CASSIGWGSGNEQFF
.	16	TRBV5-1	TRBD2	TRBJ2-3	TGCGCCAGCAGCTTGGCCGGGACTAGCGGGCCAGATACGCAGTATTTT	CASSLAGTSGPDTQYF
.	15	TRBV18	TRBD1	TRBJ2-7	TGTGCCAGCTCACCACCGAGGACAGGGTTTTACGAGCAGTACTTC	CASSPPRTGFYEQYF
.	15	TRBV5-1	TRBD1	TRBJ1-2	TGCGCCAGCAGCCTGGACACAGGGGATCGGGGTGGCTACACCTTC	CASSLDTGDRGGYTF
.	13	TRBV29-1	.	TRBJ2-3	TGCAGCGTCCCCGGCGACCCCGGGGATACGCAGTATTTT	CSVPGDPGDTQYF
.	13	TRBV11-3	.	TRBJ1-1	TGTGCCAGCAGCCACGGGGGGAACACTGAAGCTTTCTTT	CASSHGGNTEAFF
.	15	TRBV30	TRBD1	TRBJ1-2	TGTGCCTGGGAAGGGGGTGGACAGGGACTCTATGGCTACACCTTC	CAWEGGGQGLYGYTF
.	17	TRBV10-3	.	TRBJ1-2	TGTGCCATCAGTGAGTCGCAATATGGTGACAGGCCTTATGGCTACACCTTC	CAISESQYGDRPYGYTF
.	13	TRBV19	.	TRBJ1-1	TGTGCCAGTAGTATTTCCCATAACACTGAAGCTTTCTTT	CASSISHNTEAFF
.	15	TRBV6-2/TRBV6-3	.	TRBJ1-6	TGTGCCAGCAGTGCGCAGGGATCCTATAATTCACCCCTCCACTTT	CASSAQGSYNSPLHF
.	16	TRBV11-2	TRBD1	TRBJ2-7	TGTGCCAGCAGCTCTATAGGGGGCCCTAGTGCTCACGAGCAGTACTTC	CASSSIGGPSAHEQYF
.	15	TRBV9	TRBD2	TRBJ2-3	TGTGCCAGCATCCTAGGACTAGCGGGGACAGATACGCAGTATTTT	CASILGLAGTDTQYF
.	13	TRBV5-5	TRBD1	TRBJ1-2	TGTGCCAGCAGCCCGGGACAGGGGAGAGGCTACACCTTC	CASSPGQGRGYTF